Below are 20 T cell receptor beta chains sequenced from a single sample in a study of cytomegalovirus exposure and HLA in healthy donors. TCRdb keeps only in-frame clones here, not all; method: immunoSEQ multiplex PCR. Of some 110,000 clones listed, 88% are singletons. The specimen was PBMCs. The receptor set was obtained from a man aged 18 to 30 in good health and CMV-seronegative.

The V gene is TRBV27, the J gene TRBJ2-7, with D possibly being TRBD1 (6 bases). CDR3 length equals 15 residues. The germline gives CDR1 MNHEY, CDR2 SMNVEV (reference sequence). The ends were cut back, 9 bases at V and 5 bases at J, with 23 bases in the middle. The CDR3 bases are TGTGCCAGTAGGGGGTACGGAAGGGTTAGCCACGAGCAGTACTTC. Protein sequence: CASRGYGRVSHEQYF.

The CDR3 region has the DNA TGTGCCAGCAGCGTAGATTTCGGCGAGCAGTACTTC. Protein: CASSVDFGEQYF. The V and J genes are TRBV9 and TRBJ2-7; D uncertain. Between the trimmed V and J ends, which lost 0 bases and 6 bases, there was a span of 7 bases. This CDR3 is built from 12 residues. Germline V gene sequence: CDR1 SGDLS, CDR2 YYNGEE.

The chain is built from TRBV6-5 and TRBJ2-1; D is possibly TRBD1 (6 bases). The CDR3 consists of 14 residues. Germline CDR1 is MNHEY and CDR2 is SVGAGI. The V gene lost 5 bases and the J gene lost 4 bases, with 12 bases spanning the gap. The CDR3 DNA reads TGTGCCAGCAGTCGTCAGGGGTATTACAATGAGCAGTTCTTC. Translated, it gives CASSRQGYYNEQFF.

The chain combines TRBV28 with TRBJ1-2, with TRBD1 as a possible D gene (5 bases). Trimming removed 6 bases from V and 7 bases from J, with 12 bases in between. This CDR3 is 12 amino acids long. Germline CDR1 is MDHEN and CDR2 is SYDVKM. The CDR3 DNA follows: TGTGCCAGCAGATTGGACATGTCTGGCTACACCTTC. Translating gives CASRLDMSGYTF.

This chain uses TRBV7-6 with TRBJ2-1; D perhaps matches TRBD1 (6 bases). Trimming removed 1 base from V and 5 bases from J, with 15 bases in between. Germline V lookup: CDR1 SGHVS, CDR2 FNYEAQ. There are 16 residues in the CDR3. The CDR3 loop reads CASSLGFIGQNNEQFF. The CDR3 DNA follows: TGTGCCAGCAGCTTAGGCTTTATCGGACAGAACAATGAGCAGTTCTTC.

The chain combines TRBV27 with TRBJ2-5; D uncertain. Looked up from germline, CDR1 is MNHEY and CDR2 is SMNVEV (reference sequence). The ends were cut back, 10 bases at V and 9 bases at J, with 18 bases in the middle. This CDR3 is built from 12 residues. The CDR3 protein is CANTPLEYPQYF. In nucleotides, the CDR3 is TGTGCCAACACCCCCCTGGAGTATCCCCAGTACTTC.

The CDR3 DNA reads as TGTGCCAGCAACTCGGACAGGGAGTTAGCGTACGAGCAGTACTTC. This sequence encodes CASNSDRELAYEQYF. The V gene is TRBV28, the J gene TRBJ2-7, with 8 bases that match TRBD1. The CDR3 loop spans 15 amino acids. CDR1 and CDR2 (germline): MDHEN, SYDVKM. The ends lost 7 bases at V and 4 bases at J; junction bases unmatched: 12.

The V call is TRBV2, the J call TRBJ2-7, with 7 nucleotides matching TRBD1. This CDR3 region has 14 residues. Germline V gene sequence: CDR1 SNHLY, CDR2 FYNNEI. Unmatched junction bases numbered 5, after V lost 4 bases and J lost 2 bases. CDR3 sequence: CASSALDRAYEQYF. The CDR3, as DNA: TGTGCCAGCAGTGCTCTAGACAGGGCCTACGAGCAGTACTTC.

The V gene is TRBV7-9, the J gene TRBJ1-2; D remains ambiguous. This CDR3 has 16 residues. Trimming stripped 2 bases from V and 5 bases from J, with 18 bases between. In germline, CDR1 is SEHNR, CDR2 FQNEAQ (reference sequence). DNA for the CDR3: TGTGCCAGCAGCTTAATAAGTACAGTTTCTGATTATGGCTACACCTTC. Its translation is CASSLISTVSDYGYTF.

The chain recombines TRBV5-1 with TRBJ2-3; D is unclear. The V gene lost 4 bases and the J gene lost 5 bases, with 11 bases spanning the gap. Per the germline V gene, CDR1 is SGHRS and CDR2 is YFSETQ. This CDR3 contains 13 residues. CDR3 region: CASSPDSQDTQYF. The CDR3 coding sequence is TGCGCCAGCAGCCCCGATAGTCAAGATACGCAGTATTTT.

The rearrangement uses TRBV25-1 and TRBJ1-5; 7 bases align to TRBD1. After removal of 0 bases from V and 7 bases from J, the junction contained 9 bases not matched to a gene. Germline assignment: CDR1 MGHDK and CDR2 SYGVNS. This CDR3 contains 16 residues. The DNA of the CDR3 is TGTGCCAGCAGTGAATATGACAGGGAGTTAGGGCAGCCCCAGCATTTT. Translation gives CASSEYDRELGQPQHF.

This chain uses TRBV11-2 with TRBJ1-2; tentative D call: TRBD1 (6 bases). This CDR3 region has 14 residues. The V end was cut by 2 bases, the J end by 7 bases, with 14 bases between. Looked up from germline, CDR1 is SGHAT and CDR2 is FQNNGV. The CDR3 bases are TGTGCCAGCAGCTTACCGACAGGTCTCCTTGGCTACACCTTC. It translates to CASSLPTGLLGYTF.

The chain carries TRBV2 and TRBJ1-5, with 7 bases that match TRBD1. Trimming removed 6 bases from V and 3 bases from J; junction bases left unmatched: 8. Germline V CDR1 and CDR2: SNHLY, FYNNEI. The CDR3 is 15 residues long. CDR3 loop: CASSMDRRINQPQHF. For the CDR3, the DNA is TGTGCCAGCAGCATGGACAGGAGGATCAATCAGCCCCAGCATTTT.

The rearrangement links TRBV30 to TRBJ2-2; 7 bases align to TRBD1. Germline values: CDR1 GTSNPN, CDR2 SVGIG (reference sequence). V shed 5 bases and J 4 bases; nucleotides not matched to a gene: 4. The CDR3 extends over 13 amino acids. The CDR3 DNA reads TGTGCCTGGGCGACAGGGCCCACCGGGGAGCTGTTTTTT. The encoded protein is CAWATGPTGELFF.

This clone was counted a few times. The V gene is TRBV7-2, the J gene TRBJ1-2; D possibly corresponds to TRBD1 (5 bases). V was clipped by 5 bases and J by 8 bases, with 24 bases between them. The CDR3 has 16 amino acids. Germline-derived CDR1 and CDR2 are SGHTA and FQGNSA. The CDR3 is CASSPRGRGLIGGYTF. For the CDR3, the DNA is TGTGCCAGCAGCCCCCGGGGGAGGGGACTTATAGGGGGCTACACCTTC.

J is TRBJ1-1 and V is TRBV20-1, with unresolved D. Germline lookup yields CDR1 DFQATT and CDR2 SNEGSKA (reference sequence). Trimming removed 6 bases at V and 11 bases at J, with 16 bases between. The CDR3 is 11 amino acids. The CDR3 coding sequence is TGCAGTGCCGCCCAGACCCTCGGGGCTTTCTTT. Translated: CSAAQTLGAFF.

The chain joins TRBV28 to TRBJ2-1; 14 bases agree with TRBD2. There are 17 residues in the CDR3. CDR1 and CDR2 from the germline V gene are MDHEN and SYDVKM. The V segment lost 4 bases and the J segment 4 bases; nucleotides outside the gene matches: 6. CDR3 nucleotide sequence: TGTGCCAGCAGTTCTGGGACTAGCGGGGGAAAATACAATGAGCAGTTCTTC. This codes for CASSSGTSGGKYNEQFF.

This clone has a single count. The CDR3 loop reads CASSMIGGKNTEAFF. The CDR3 DNA sequence: TGTGCCAGTAGTATGATAGGAGGGAAGAACACTGAAGCTTTCTTT. The V call is TRBV19, the J call TRBJ1-1; D gene uncertain. There are 15 residues in the CDR3. Per the germline V gene, CDR1 is LNHDA and CDR2 is SQIVND (reference sequence). Trimming shortened V by 3 bases and J by 1 base, and 12 bases separated the two germline ends.

V gene TRBV29-1 combines with J gene TRBJ2-2; 8 bases are a match to TRBD2. The length of the CDR3 is 14 residues. The V segment lost 4 bases and the J segment 2 bases; nucleotides outside the gene matches: 3. Germline V CDR1 and CDR2: SQVTM, ANQGSEA. The DNA of the CDR3 is TGCAGCGTTGCAACTAGCGGTAACACCGGGGAGCTGTTTTTT. This codes for CSVATSGNTGELFF.

The chain combines TRBV13 with TRBJ1-1; D gene ambiguous. Germline CDR1 PRHDT, CDR2 FYEKMQ (reference sequence). The CDR3 is 15 amino acids. V gave up 0 bases and J gave up 4 bases, with 12 bases separating them. The CDR3 DNA sequence: TGTGCCAGCAGCTTAGGGAGGGCACTGGTCACTGAAGCTTTCTTT. Amino acid sequence: CASSLGRALVTEAFF. The full variable domain, rest sourced from reference TRBV13 and TRBJ1-1, is AAGVIQSPRHLIKEKRETATLKCYPIPRHDTVYWYQQGPGQDPQFLISFYEKMQSDKGSIPDRFSAQQFSDYHSELNMSSLELGDSALYFCASSLGRALVTEAFFGQGTRLTVV.